This entry features one T cell receptor (beta chain) sequence. This clonotype was seen repeatedly, ten times or more. Its antigen is currently not known. One end of the junction is discordant with germline, which a read error may explain. The CDR3 goes from the cysteine to the phenylalanine over 13 residues. CDR3 DNA only is kept here, 39 bases in frame from base 1. Via the germline V gene (reference sequence), CDR1 is MNHEY and CDR2 SMNVEV. The library relied on RT-PCR. Sequencing took place on an Illumina MiSeq. TCRdb ran its own pipeline on the public reads, namely fastp trimming at Q25 and MiXCR clone calling, and kept in-frame beta chains. Rows with a matching CDR3 protein are joined into one entry that keeps the most common DNA and genes. Present in this sample are about 680,000 distinct CDR3 sequences, 12% to 15% of which were seen just once. The top ten clones comprise 3.6% of the sample. These data are taken from a study listed by TCRdb under 2016.

Sequenced input: memory CD4+ T cells from blood. The rearrangement combines TRBV27 with TRBJ2-7; no D gene can be assigned with confidence. The clonotype was recovered from a female donor in good health, serving as a healthy control. The encoded CDR3 is CASSPRTFYGQYF. Read as DNA, the sequence is TGTGCCAGCAGTCCCCGTACCTTTTACGGGCAGTACTTC.